This T cell receptor (beta chain) was captured in a study of blood T cells in healthy people across ages. CDR3 length: 15 residues. Between the trimmed V and J ends, which lost 2 bases and 5 bases, there was a span of 15 bases. CDR1 and CDR2 (germline): SEHNR, FQNEAQ (reference sequence). This clonotype was found many times. A J-beta primer mix and a sample-barcoded 5' primer were used in a second PCR of roughly 6 to 11 cycles. TCRdb reprocessed the 5' RACE reads with MiXCR, giving one entry per CDR3 protein. Of about 590,000 distinct CDR3 sequences listed, approximately 30% are singletons. Sequencing was done on a sample of blood. This clonotype was sampled from a woman older than 75 in good health. V and J are TRBV7-9 and TRBJ2-5; D is undetermined. CDR3: CASSLRLGSQETQYF. The CDR3 nucleotides read TGTGCCAGCAGCTTACGATTGGGGTCCCAGGAGACCCAGTACTTC.